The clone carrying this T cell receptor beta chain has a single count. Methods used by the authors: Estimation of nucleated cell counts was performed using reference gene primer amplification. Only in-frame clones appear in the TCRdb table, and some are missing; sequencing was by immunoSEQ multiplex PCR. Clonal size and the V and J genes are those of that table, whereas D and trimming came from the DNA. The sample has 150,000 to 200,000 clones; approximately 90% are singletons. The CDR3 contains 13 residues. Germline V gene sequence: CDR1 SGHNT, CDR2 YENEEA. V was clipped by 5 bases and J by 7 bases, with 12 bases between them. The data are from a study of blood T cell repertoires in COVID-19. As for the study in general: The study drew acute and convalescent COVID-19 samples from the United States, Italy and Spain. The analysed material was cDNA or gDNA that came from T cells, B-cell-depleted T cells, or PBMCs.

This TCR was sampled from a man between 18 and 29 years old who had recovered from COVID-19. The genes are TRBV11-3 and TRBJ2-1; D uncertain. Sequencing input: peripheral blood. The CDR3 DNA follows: TGTGCCAGCAGCCCATCCCCGGGTAATGAGCAGTTCTTC. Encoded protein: CASSPSPGNEQFF.